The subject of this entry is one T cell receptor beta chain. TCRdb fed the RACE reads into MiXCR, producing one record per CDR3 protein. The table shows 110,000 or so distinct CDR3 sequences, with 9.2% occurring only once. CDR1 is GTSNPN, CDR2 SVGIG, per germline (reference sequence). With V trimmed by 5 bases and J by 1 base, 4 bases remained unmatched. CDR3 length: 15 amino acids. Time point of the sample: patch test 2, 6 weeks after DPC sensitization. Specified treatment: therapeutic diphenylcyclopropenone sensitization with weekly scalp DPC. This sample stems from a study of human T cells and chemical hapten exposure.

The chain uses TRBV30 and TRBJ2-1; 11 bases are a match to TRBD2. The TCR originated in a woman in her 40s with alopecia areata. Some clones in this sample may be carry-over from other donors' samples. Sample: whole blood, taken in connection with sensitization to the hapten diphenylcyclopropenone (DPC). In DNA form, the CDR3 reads TGTGCCTGGCACCTAGCGGGGGGATCCTACAATGAGCAGTTCTTC. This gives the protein CAWHLAGGSYNEQFF.